What follows are 20 T cell receptor beta chains derived from one specimen sequenced in a study of blood T cells in healthy people across ages. Next came a second PCR, run for about 7 to 12 cycles, which used a sample-barcoded 5' primer along with a J-beta primer mix. One entry per CDR3 protein results from TCRdb running MiXCR on the 5' RACE reads. The data hold approximately 680,000 distinct CDR3 sequences, with approximately 31% observed a single time. The sample comprised blood. The receptor set was obtained from a woman of 80 years or more in good health.

This clonotype was counted at least ten times. The chain employs TRBV18 and TRBJ2-7, with TRBD1 identical over 9 bases. The CDR3 runs 14 residues. Losses at the gene ends were 2 bases for V and 6 bases for J; bases not matched to a gene: 5. CDR1 KGHSH and CDR2 LQKENI come from the germline V gene. CDR3 loop: CASSPWDRVGEQYF. CDR3 DNA sequence: TGTGCCAGCTCACCATGGGACAGGGTGGGCGAGCAGTACTTC.

For this clonotype: Its ends do not fully match the called genes, so a read error is possible. The J gene is TRBJ1-2, the V gene TRBV24-1; D unresolved. There are 13 residues in the CDR3. Germline lookup yields CDR1 KGHDR and CDR2 SFDVKD. The CDR3 nucleotides are TGTGCCACCGGTGACGGACCGCTGTATGGCTACACCTTC. The encoded protein is CATGDGPLYGYTF.

This clonotype showed up many times. The genes are TRBV5-1 and TRBJ1-1, with 8 nucleotides matching TRBD1. The germline CDR1 and CDR2 sequences are SGHRS and YFSETQ. The length of the CDR3 is 15 residues. V shed 4 bases, J shed 1 base, and the junction held 6 bases outside the gene matches. CDR3 sequence (DNA): TGCGCCAGCAGCCCGCAGGGGGCACCGAACACTGAAGCTTTCTTT. Its translation is CASSPQGAPNTEAFF.

This clonotype was recorded at least ten times. The rearrangement links TRBV29-1 to TRBJ1-1; 7 bases fit TRBD1. CDR3 length: 13 amino acids. The trim removed 0 bases at V and 11 bases at J, leaving 9 bases unmatched. CDR1 and CDR2 (germline): SQVTM, ANQGSEA. The CDR3 coding sequence is TGCAGCGTTGAAGAAGTGGAGGGGGCGCATGCTTTCTTT. This codes for CSVEEVEGAHAFF.

This clonotype was recorded many times. V gene TRBV25-1 combines with J gene TRBJ2-7; 8 nucleotides match TRBD1. The CDR3 length is 15 residues. From germline, CDR1 is MGHDK and CDR2 SYGVNS. V was pared by 8 bases and J by 2 bases, with 11 bases of the junction left unmatched. CDR3 amino acids: CASSSPGQDTYEQYF. The CDR3 DNA reads TGTGCCAGCTCCTCTCCGGGACAGGATACCTACGAGCAGTACTTC.

The chain links TRBV28 to TRBJ2-2; D might be TRBD2 (5 bases). Germline V gives CDR1 MDHEN, CDR2 SYDVKM. The CDR3 has 15 residues. The V and J ends lost 7 bases and 6 bases respectively, with 18 bases between them. The CDR3 nucleotides are TGTGCCAGCACCCCGCTTGGAGGATCTGCCGGGGAGCTGTTTTTT. It yields the protein CASTPLGGSAGELFF.

Ten or more counts support this clonotype. The rearrangement links TRBV20-1 to TRBJ2-5; 10 bases map to TRBD2. This CDR3 is 13 amino acids long. Germline CDR1 reads DFQATT; CDR2 reads SNEGSKA (reference sequence). V was pared by 3 bases and J by 10 bases, with 8 bases of the junction left unmatched. The CDR3 sequence is CSASSVAGGRQYF. DNA of the CDR3: TGCAGTGCTAGTAGTGTAGCGGGGGGACGCCAGTACTTC.

In this sample, this clonotype turned up many times. This chain links TRBV5-6 with TRBJ2-1, with D perhaps TRBD1 (6 bases). The CDR3 is 15 amino acids. Germline CDR1 and CDR2: SGHDT and YYEEEE. The V gene lost 4 bases and the J gene lost 0 bases, with 11 bases spanning the gap. The CDR3 sequence: CASSRQQGSYNEQFF. Here the CDR3 DNA reads TGTGCCAGCAGCAGGCAACAGGGCTCCTACAATGAGCAGTTCTTC.

This clonotype was observed at least ten times. This chain joins TRBV7-2 and TRBJ2-3, with 15 bases aligning to TRBD2. The CDR3 is 17 residues long. The germline V gene encodes CDR1 SGHTA and CDR2 FQGNSA. With 4 bases clipped from V and 2 bases from J, the junction kept 4 bases outside the gene matches. Here the CDR3 reads CASSSWTSGGATDTQYF. In nucleotides, the CDR3 is TGTGCCAGCAGCTCGTGGACTAGCGGGGGGGCCACAGATACGCAGTATTTT.

This clonotype was recorded many times. The rearrangement links TRBV12-3 or TRBV12-4 to TRBJ1-5; D is perhaps TRBD1 (5 bases). Trimming shortened V by 5 bases and J by 0 bases, and 11 bases separated the two germline ends. CDR3 length: 15 residues. The CDR3 sequence: CASSTRDSSNQPQHF. CDR3 bases: TGTGCCAGCAGTACCAGAGACAGTAGCAATCAGCCCCAGCATTTT.

This clonotype was observed many times. The chain employs TRBV28 and TRBJ2-1, with TRBD1 matching over 8 bases. V dropped 10 bases and J dropped 2; count of bases not matched to a gene: 7. This CDR3 contains 14 residues. The germline V gene encodes CDR1 MDHEN and CDR2 SYDVKM. The CDR3 nucleotides read TGTGCCACCTCCGGGACAGGAGCCTACAATGAGCAGTTCTTC. It specifies CATSGTGAYNEQFF.

This clonotype was counted only a few times. This may arise from a read error, as a much more abundant clone is one base away. The rearrangement links TRBV10-2 to TRBJ2-3, with 11 bases fitting TRBD2. Germline loops: CDR1 WSHSY, CDR2 SAAADI. The CDR3 consists of 18 residues. The CDR3 region has the DNA TGCGCCACCGAAGAGGGGACTAGCGGTCTTTCTAGCACAGGTACGCAGTATTTT. Its protein product is CATEEGTSGLSSTGTQYF.

This clonotype occurred many times. The rearrangement links TRBV19 to TRBJ2-7, with D possibly matching TRBD2 (7 bases). In germline, CDR1 is LNHDA, CDR2 SQIVND (reference sequence). This CDR3 region has 14 residues. The ends were cut back, 9 bases at V and 1 base at J, with 16 bases in the middle. CDR3 sequence: CASSRGGVSYEQYF. DNA of the CDR3: TGTGCCAGCTCGAGGGGGGGCGTTTCCTACGAGCAGTACTTC. Using reference TRBV19 and TRBJ2-7 for the parts outside the CDR3, the full variable domain is DGGITQSPKYLFRKEGQNVTLSCEQNLNHDAMYWYRQDPGQGLRLIYYSQIVNDFQKGDIAEGYSVSREKKESFPLTVTSAQKNPTAFYLCASSRGGVSYEQYFGPGTRLTVT.

The sample holds a few counts of this clonotype. The V gene is TRBV6-5, the J gene TRBJ2-7, with 7 bases matching TRBD1. The junction had 13 bases not matched to a gene; V was cut back by 5 bases and J by 3 bases. The germline gives CDR1 MNHEY, CDR2 SVGAGI. This CDR3 has 16 amino acids. CDR3 residues: CASSPTPRGFCYEQYF. The DNA for the CDR3 is TGTGCCAGCAGTCCAACACCCAGGGGGTTCTGCTACGAGCAGTACTTC.

The CDR3 coding sequence is TGTGCCAGCAGCCAGGGCCCTCTTAGAGTGACACCCCTCCACTTT. Translation gives CASSQGPLRVTPLHF. V usage is TRBV7-9 and J usage is TRBJ1-6, with a possible D match to TRBD1 (5 bases). The V end lost 5 bases, the J end lost 11 bases, and 19 bases lay between the germline ends. The CDR3 is made up of 15 amino acids. Germline lookup yields CDR1 SEHNR and CDR2 FQNEAQ (reference sequence).

Many counts were recorded for this clonotype. V and J are TRBV29-1 and TRBJ2-3, with TRBD2 identical over 12 bases. Germline assignment: CDR1 SQVTM and CDR2 ANQGSEA. Trimming at V came to 7 bases and at J to 3 bases, leaving 5 bases not matched to a gene. The CDR3 totals 14 residues. Here the CDR3 reads CSGILAGGTDTQYF. DNA for the CDR3: TGCAGCGGTATCCTAGCGGGGGGGACAGATACGCAGTATTTT.

This clonotype was recorded once. An end of the junction differs from the germline gene, which may be a read error. Here the CDR3 DNA reads TGTACCAGCAGCTTAGAACTGGGGGGGGCTTTCTTT. The encoded protein is CTSSLELGGAFF. V usage is TRBV11-2 and J usage is TRBJ1-1; tentatively, D is TRBD1 (5 bases). The germline gives CDR1 SGHAT, CDR2 FQNNGV. The CDR3 loop spans 12 amino acids.

This chain joins TRBV28 and TRBJ2-3; D is undetermined. Trimming removed 7 bases at V and 5 bases at J, with 13 bases between. The CDR3 consists of 13 residues. CDR1 MDHEN and CDR2 SYDVKM come from the germline V gene. The CDR3: CASTNPGIDTQYF. CDR3 bases: TGTGCCAGCACTAACCCCGGCATAGATACGCAGTATTTT. The full variable domain, completed using reference TRBV28 and TRBJ2-3, is DVKVTQSSRYLVKRTGEKVFLECVQDMDHENMFWYRQDPGLGLRLIYFSYDVKMKEKGDIPEGYSVSREKKERFSLILESASTNQTSMYLCASTNPGIDTQYFGPGTRLTVL.

This clonotype was recorded only once. The CDR3 loop is CASSYSTPGLTEAFF. CDR3 bases: TGTGCCAGCAGTTACTCGACCCCAGGGCTCACTGAAGCTTTCTTT. J is TRBJ1-1 and V is TRBV6-5; D might be TRBD1 (5 bases). The CDR3 totals 15 residues. V lost 0 bases to trimming and J lost 4 bases, with 12 bases between them. Germline CDR1 is MNHEY and CDR2 is SVGAGI.

Turning to this clonotype: A much larger clone differs by one base, so this may be a read error. The V call is TRBV2, the J call TRBJ2-7; no clear D gene. The J call may be faulty, since TRBJ2-5 better matches the DNA end. The CDR3 has 15 amino acids. Per the germline V gene, CDR1 is SNHLY and CDR2 is FYNNEI. DNA of the CDR3: TGTGCCAGCAGTCAAGCTACTCTAGGTGGGGAGACCCAGTACTTC. This codes for CASSQATLGGETQYF.